This TCR beta chain is from a study of blood T cell repertoires in COVID-19. Clones were sequenced by immunoSEQ multiplex PCR, and TCRdb holds only the in-frame ones, with some missing. The data contain 200,000 to 300,000 clones, 81% of them seen just once; the ten biggest clones take up 6.5% to 8.5%. Germline V gene lookup returns CDR1 SGHVS and CDR2 FNYEAQ. V lost 0 bases and J 4 bases, leaving 7 bases between the germline ends. This CDR3 is 14 amino acids long. The chain is built from TRBV7-6 and TRBJ1-5; D is possibly TRBD1 (6 bases). The receptor comes from an elderly woman with COVID-19, enrolled during active disease. The sequencing sample was made of peripheral blood. The chain's CDR3 is CASSLAGGNQPQHF. The CDR3 nucleotides read TGTGCCAGCAGCTTAGCAGGGGGTAATCAGCCCCAGCATTTT.